This T cell receptor beta chain derives from a study of T cells in Graves' hyperthyroidism and ophthalmopathy. The CDR3 runs to 15 residues. Trimming took off 5 bases at V and 8 bases at J, with 21 bases between the two ends. The TCR beta CDR3 regions underwent amplification using RNA transcripts as the source. In the first-round RT-PCR of the TCR CDR3, the HTBI primer set was used. MiXCR, applied by TCRdb to the multiplex PCR reads, yields one record per CDR3 protein. The sample records 300,000 or so distinct CDR3 sequences, around a sixth being singletons. Not enrolled were patients with uncontrolled infection, other autoimmune disease, pregnancy or lactation. The PBMCs studied were ones that came from 8.5 to 10 ml fresh peripheral blood. Findings and limits, study-wide: The blood repertoire included most of the expanded thyroid clonotypes above 0.001.

With regard to this clonotype: Its antigen remains unidentified.

V usage is TRBV12-3 or TRBV12-4 and J usage is TRBJ1-2; perhaps TRBD1 as D (5 bases). Specimen: blood. The clonotype was recovered from a man aged 25 to 40 with Graves' hyperthyroidism. The CDR3 region has the DNA TGTGCCAGCAGTGACGGGACCCCAGCCAGGAAGGGCTACACCTTC. As protein: CASSDGTPARKGYTF.